Shown below are 27 T cell receptor beta chains from a single sample sequenced in a study of T cell repertoires in cytomegalovirus infection. TCRdb ran MiXCR on the reads and lists one entry per CDR3 protein. The profile shows approximately 750,000 distinct CDR3 sequences, 35% to 45% of them singletons. The sequenced sample was PBMCs. The receptor source for this set is a human donor in good health (CMV status not recorded). Some clones in this sample may be carry-over from other donors' samples.

This clonotype was seen a few times. J is TRBJ2-5 and V is TRBV20-1, with TRBD2 matching 12 bases. The V gene's germline CDR1 is DFQATT and CDR2 SNEGSKA (reference sequence). V trimming: 6 bases; J trimming: 2 bases; junction bases outside the gene matches: 4. This CDR3 is built from 14 residues. The CDR3 loop is CSAGLAGRQETQYF. The CDR3 nucleotides are TGCAGTGCAGGACTAGCGGGGCGTCAAGAGACCCAGTACTTC.

This clonotype was seen only a few times. The rearrangement links TRBV2 to TRBJ2-3; D may be TRBD1 (6 bases). The CDR3 length is 14 residues. The V gene lost 7 bases and the J gene lost 5 bases, with 16 bases spanning the gap. Germline assignment: CDR1 SNHLY and CDR2 FYNNEI. CDR3 sequence reads: CASIRGSVVDTQYF. Here the CDR3 DNA reads TGTGCCAGCATCAGGGGATCGGTTGTAGATACGCAGTATTTT.

J is TRBJ1-3 and V is TRBV19, with a possible D match to TRBD1 (5 bases). The CDR3 runs 14 residues. Trimming stripped 8 bases from V and 0 bases from J, with 11 bases between. Germline values: CDR1 LNHDA, CDR2 SQIVND (reference sequence). This chain's CDR3 is CASRGGASGNTIYF. The CDR3 coding sequence is TGTGCCAGTCGGGGCGGCGCCTCTGGAAACACCATATATTTT.

Ten or more counts support this clonotype. This sequence joins TRBV7-2 and TRBJ2-1, with no clear D. The V end lost 0 bases, the J end lost 9 bases, and 9 bases lay between the germline ends. The CDR3 contains 13 residues. CDR1 and CDR2 (germline): SGHTA, FQGNSA. CDR3 DNA: TGTGCCAGCAGCTTAGCTTTCAGTGTTGAGCAGTTCTTC. Its protein product is CASSLAFSVEQFF.

Points on this clonotype: As the CDR3 is not closed by the conserved phenylalanine or tryptophan, this likely results from a read error. The chain couples TRBV7-6 to TRBJ2-5; D remains unclear. V was shortened by 3 bases and J by 2 bases, with 7 bases between the two germline ends. The length of the CDR3 is 13 residues. The germline V gene encodes CDR1 SGHVS and CDR2 FNYEAQ. The CDR3 sequence: CASSFGQQETQYL. In DNA form, the CDR3 reads TGTGCCAGCAGCTTCGGCCAGCAAGAGACCCAGTACTTA.

This clonotype was counted a few times. V usage is TRBV6-2 or TRBV6-3 and J usage is TRBJ2-5; tentatively, D is TRBD1 or TRBD2 (5 bases each). Germline V gene data show CDR1 as MNHEY and CDR2 as SVGEGT. V lost 4 bases and J 0 bases, leaving 18 bases between the germline ends. The CDR3 extends over 17 amino acids. CDR3 amino acids: CASSFTPGPWYQETQYF. The CDR3 coding sequence is TGTGCCAGCAGTTTTACACCGGGACCCTGGTACCAAGAGACCCAGTACTTC.

This clonotype occurred a few times. The chain employs TRBV20-1 and TRBJ2-7; 8 nucleotides line up with TRBD1. The CDR3 totals 15 residues. Germline CDR1 DFQATT, CDR2 SNEGSKA (reference sequence). The V segment lost 0 bases and the J segment 3 bases; nucleotides outside the gene matches: 7. CDR3 nucleotides: TGCAGTGCTAGAGAGTTAGGACAGGGAAACTACGAGCAGTACTTC. The encoded protein is CSARELGQGNYEQYF.

The chain is built from TRBV18 and TRBJ2-2, with TRBD1 matching over 8 bases. Germline assignment: CDR1 KGHSH and CDR2 LQKENI. This CDR3 is built from 17 residues. Losses at the gene ends were 3 bases for V and 0 bases for J; bases not matched to a gene: 6. The CDR3 here is CASSPIGQGANTGELFF. In DNA form, the CDR3 reads TGTGCCAGCTCACCCATCGGACAGGGTGCGAACACCGGGGAGCTGTTTTTT.

This chain joins TRBV27 and TRBJ1-1; D is unresolved. Looked up from germline, CDR1 is MNHEY and CDR2 is SMNVEV (reference sequence). Deletions cut 3 bases from V and 1 base from J, with 15 bases between. The CDR3 is 16 amino acids. The CDR3 nucleotides read TGTGCCAGCAGTTTCCTCGCGTCAGGCGGGAACACTGAAGCTTTCTTT. It translates to CASSFLASGGNTEAFF.

This clonotype was seen a handful of times. This sequence joins TRBV28 and TRBJ2-4; D might be TRBD2 (5 bases). Per germline, CDR1 MDHEN and CDR2 SYDVKM. The CDR3 totals 18 residues. V was cut by 6 bases and J by 2 bases, with 23 bases left in between. CDR3 sequence: CASSPLAGTGMTKNIQYF. CDR3 sequence (DNA): TGTGCCAGCAGCCCTCTCGCCGGCACGGGGATGACCAAAAACATTCAGTACTTC.

The chain links TRBV7-9 to TRBJ2-5; TRBD1 agrees at 7 bases. The germline V gene encodes CDR1 SEHNR and CDR2 FQNEAQ (reference sequence). The CDR3 is 14 amino acids. V was pared by 4 bases and J by 2 bases, with 4 bases of the junction left unmatched. CDR3 sequence reads: CASSSGQEQETQYF. DNA for the CDR3: TGTGCCAGCAGCTCCGGACAGGAGCAAGAGACCCAGTACTTC.

This clonotype was counted only a few times. V gene TRBV5-4 combines with J gene TRBJ1-1; D unclear. The CDR3 is made up of 15 amino acids. In germline, CDR1 is SGHNT, CDR2 YYREEE (reference sequence). Trimming took 2 bases from V and 3 from J, leaving 14 bases between them. The CDR3 is CASSFSFRQDTEAFF. CDR3 bases: TGTGCCAGCAGCTTCTCGTTCAGGCAGGACACTGAAGCTTTCTTT.

This chain joins TRBV19 and TRBJ1-2, with no clear D. Trimming shortened V by 1 base and J by 3 bases, and 9 bases separated the two germline ends. The CDR3 is 14 residues long. Per the germline V gene, CDR1 is LNHDA and CDR2 is SQIVND (reference sequence). The CDR3 nucleotides are TGTGCCAGTAGTATAGCAGGACCTCACTATGGCTACACCTTC. Translated: CASSIAGPHYGYTF.

This chain joins TRBV20-1 and TRBJ2-1, with unresolved D. The germline V and J ends were trimmed by 0 bases and 5 bases, with 5 bases remaining between them. The CDR3 runs to 12 residues. The germline V gene encodes CDR1 DFQATT and CDR2 SNEGSKA (reference sequence). The CDR3 is CSARDPHNEQFF. CDR3 nucleotide sequence: TGCAGTGCTAGAGATCCCCACAATGAGCAGTTCTTC.

This clonotype turned up a few times. The CDR3 spells CASSQVGDERQYF. CDR3 bases: TGCGCCAGCAGCCAAGTCGGGGATGAACGGCAGTACTTC. The gene calls are TRBV4-1 and TRBJ2-7; tentative D call: TRBD2 (5 bases). The CDR3 consists of 13 residues. Trimming left V 1 base short and J 9 bases short, with 13 bases between. Germline CDR1 is MGHRA and CDR2 is YSYEKL.

This chain joins TRBV20-1 and TRBJ1-1; D call uncertain. CDR1 is DFQATT, CDR2 SNEGSKA, per germline (reference sequence). V dropped 5 bases and J dropped 2 bases, with 9 bases sitting between them. This CDR3 contains 12 residues. The CDR3 region has the DNA TGCAGTGCTGCCCTAGGAAACACTGAAGCTTTCTTT. Translated: CSAALGNTEAFF.

In DNA, the CDR3 is TGTGCCAGCAGCTTAGTGTCCCAGGGCCCCAATCAGCCCCAGCATTTT. The encoded protein is CASSLVSQGPNQPQHF. This sequence joins TRBV7-2 and TRBJ1-5; possibly TRBD1 for D (5 bases). Deletions cut 1 base from V and 3 bases from J, with 13 bases between. Germline V gene sequence: CDR1 SGHTA, CDR2 FQGNSA. This CDR3 is 16 amino acids long.

This clonotype was found many times. This chain uses TRBV7-9 with TRBJ1-4, with D perhaps matching TRBD1 (5 bases). This CDR3 spans 13 amino acids. The germline CDR1 and CDR2 sequences are SEHNR and FQNEAQ (reference sequence). Between the trimmed V and J ends, which lost 5 bases and 5 bases, there was a span of 9 bases. In DNA form, the CDR3 reads TGTGCCAGCAGCCCCCAGGGAAATGAAAAACTGTTTTTT. Its translation is CASSPQGNEKLFF. The whole variable domain, remainder taken from reference TRBV7-9 and TRBJ1-4, is DTGVSQNPRHKITKRGQNVTFRCDPISEHNRLYWYRQTLGQGPEFLTYFQNEAQLEKSRLLSDRFSAERPKGSFSTLEIQRTEQGDSAMYLCASSPQGNEKLFFGSGTQLSVL.

This clonotype showed up just a few times. The genes are TRBV12-3 or TRBV12-4 and TRBJ2-7; D is perhaps TRBD1 or TRBD2 (5 bases each). The CDR3 spans 17 residues. V was trimmed by 1 base and J by 0 bases, leaving 16 bases between them. In DNA, the CDR3 is TGTGCCAGCAGTTTAGGCAGGGAGACCGCTACCTCCTACGAGCAGTACTTC. Residues: CASSLGRETATSYEQYF.

The V call is TRBV19, the J call TRBJ2-2; TRBD1 agrees at 7 bases. The CDR3 sequence is 17 residues long. Losses at the gene ends were 3 bases for V and 0 bases for J; bases not matched to a gene: 7. The V gene's germline CDR1 is LNHDA and CDR2 SQIVND (reference sequence). The CDR3 is CASSIRSGTANTGELFF. In nucleotides, the CDR3 is TGTGCCAGTAGTATCCGATCCGGGACAGCGAACACCGGGGAGCTGTTTTTT.

The J gene is TRBJ1-1, the V gene TRBV6-1, with D perhaps matching TRBD1 (6 bases). The ends were cut back, 5 bases at V and 6 bases at J, with 25 bases in the middle. The CDR3 has 17 amino acids. Germline V gene lookup returns CDR1 MNHNS and CDR2 SASEGT. The DNA for the CDR3 is TGTGCCAGCAGTAGATGGGGTCAGGGGTCCCTGAGCCCTGAAGCTTTCTTT. This gives the protein CASSRWGQGSLSPEAFF.

V and J are TRBV6-1 and TRBJ1-2, with TRBD1 as a possible D gene (5 bases). Trimming cost V 8 bases and J 4 bases, with 17 bases left between them. Germline V gene lookup returns CDR1 MNHNS and CDR2 SASEGT. CDR3 size: 14 residues. In DNA form, the CDR3 reads TGTGCCAGCTCGACGGGGCAGGGACGCTATGGCTACACCTTC. This gives the protein CASSTGQGRYGYTF.

J is TRBJ2-2 and V is TRBV12-3 or TRBV12-4; tentatively, D is TRBD1 (6 bases). The CDR3 is made up of 15 amino acids. Trimming shortened V by 3 bases and J by 0 bases, and 8 bases separated the two germline ends. CDR3: CASSFQGTNTGELFF. In nucleotides, the CDR3 is TGTGCCAGCAGTTTTCAGGGGACGAACACCGGGGAGCTGTTTTTT.

This chain joins TRBV4-1 and TRBJ1-4; TRBD1 aligns across 7 bases. V lost 0 bases to trimming and J lost 10 bases; unmatched junction nucleotides: 5. Germline CDR1 MGHRA, CDR2 YSYEKL. The CDR3 is made up of 14 amino acids. Written as DNA, the CDR3 is TGCGCCAGCAGCCAAGAGGGACAGAGAGCAAAACTGTTTTTT. Translated: CASSQEGQRAKLFF.

J is TRBJ2-3 and V is TRBV29-1; 9 nucleotides match TRBD1. J was trimmed by 1 base and V by 6 bases; bases with no gene match: 8. Germline V gives CDR1 SQVTM, CDR2 ANQGSEA. The length of the CDR3 is 15 residues. CDR3 sequence reads: CSVGPGQGRTDTQYF. CDR3 bases: TGCAGCGTGGGGCCCGGACAGGGGCGCACAGATACGCAGTATTTT.

The rearrangement joins TRBV30 to TRBJ2-2; 7 bases agree with TRBD1. J gave up 5 bases and V 3 bases, and 6 bases lay outside the gene matches. The CDR3 is made up of 14 amino acids. Germline CDR1 and CDR2: GTSNPN and SVGIG (reference sequence). The CDR3 DNA follows: TGTGCCTGGAGAGGGGACAGACGGACCGGGGAGCTGTTTTTT. Translating it yields CAWRGDRRTGELFF.

This clonotype was counted only a few times. The chain uses TRBV6-8 and TRBJ2-7, with D tentatively TRBD1 (5 bases). The CDR3 has 16 amino acids. In germline, CDR1 is MNHGY, CDR2 SAAAGT. V was pared by 6 bases and J by 0 bases, with 18 bases between. The CDR3: CASRDMTDSPSYEQYF. The CDR3 DNA reads TGTGCCAGCAGGGACATGACCGACTCGCCCTCCTACGAGCAGTACTTC.